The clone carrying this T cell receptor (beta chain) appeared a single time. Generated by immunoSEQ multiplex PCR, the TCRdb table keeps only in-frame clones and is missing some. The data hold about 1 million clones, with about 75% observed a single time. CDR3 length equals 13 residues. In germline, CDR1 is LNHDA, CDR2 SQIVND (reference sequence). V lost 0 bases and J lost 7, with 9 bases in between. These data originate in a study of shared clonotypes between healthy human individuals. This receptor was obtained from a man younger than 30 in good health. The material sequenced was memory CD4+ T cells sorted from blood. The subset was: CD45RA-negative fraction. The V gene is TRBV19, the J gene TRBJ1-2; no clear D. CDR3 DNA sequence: TGTGCCAGTAGTATAGATACGAGTGCTGGCTACACCTTC. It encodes CASSIDTSAGYTF. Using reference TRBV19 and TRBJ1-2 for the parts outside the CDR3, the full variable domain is DGGITQSPKYLFRKEGQNVTLSCEQNLNHDAMYWYRQDPGQGLRLIYYSQIVNDFQKGDIAEGYSVSREKKESFPLTVTSAQKNPTAFYLCASSIDTSAGYTFGSGTRLTVV.